A single sample gave rise to the 20 T cell receptor beta chains below, sequenced in a study of shared clonotypes between healthy human individuals. Using immunoSEQ multiplex PCR, the repertoire was profiled, and TCRdb retains in-frame clones only, with some absent. This sample carries around 440,000 clones, around 77% of them seen once, and the ten largest clones take 12%. Sequencing input: PBMCs. Receptors were obtained from a woman between 40 and 55 years old in good health. Some clones in this sample may be carry-over from other donors' samples.

The chain joins TRBV5-1 to TRBJ1-3; D unclear. V shed 0 bases and J shed 0 bases, with 10 bases lying between them. The CDR3 contains 16 residues. The germline V gene has CDR1 SGHRS and CDR2 YFSETQ. The CDR3 is CASSLGASYSGNTIYF. CDR3 nucleotide sequence: TGCGCCAGCAGCTTGGGGGCCAGCTACTCTGGAAACACCATATATTTT. Based on the CDR3 plus reference TRBV5-1 and TRBJ1-3, the full variable domain is KAGVTQTPRYLIKTRGQQVTLSCSPISGHRSVSWYQQTPGQGLQFLFEYFSETQRNKGNFPGRFSGRQFSNSRSEMNVSTLELGDSALYLCASSLGASYSGNTIYFGEGSWLTVV.

The V and J genes are TRBV9 and TRBJ2-1; TRBD1 or TRBD2 may be the D gene (7 bases each). The CDR3 loop spans 14 amino acids. The ends were cut back, 1 base at V and 9 bases at J, with 14 bases in the middle. Germline CDR1 reads SGDLS; CDR2 reads YYNGEE. The CDR3, as DNA: TGTGCCAGCAGCGTAATTGGGGGGGACAGTGAGCAGTTCTTC. It encodes CASSVIGGDSEQFF.

V is TRBV7-2 and J is TRBJ2-7; 9 bases fit TRBD2. The CDR3 extends over 15 amino acids. The germline gives CDR1 SGHTA, CDR2 FQGNSA. The V gene end was trimmed by 5 bases and the J gene end by 3 bases; junction bases not matched to a gene: 8. The CDR3 is CASSPSGTSIYEQYF. The CDR3 coding sequence is TGTGCCAGCAGCCCTTCCGGGACTAGCATCTACGAGCAGTACTTC.

This chain links TRBV5-1 with TRBJ1-1; D is ambiguous. The CDR3 length is 13 residues. Trimming removed 3 bases from V and 1 base from J, with 7 bases in between. CDR1 is SGHRS and CDR2 is YFSETQ in the germline V gene. CDR3 sequence reads: CASSYRENTEAFF. CDR3 nucleotides: TGCGCCAGCAGCTACCGGGAGAACACTGAAGCTTTCTTT.

This clone was detected only a few times. The chain employs TRBV2 and TRBJ2-1, with TRBD2 matching 7 bases. Germline V gene lookup returns CDR1 SNHLY and CDR2 FYNNEI. V trimming: 3 bases; J trimming: 3 bases; junction bases outside the gene matches: 5. The CDR3 contains 15 residues. The CDR3 nucleotides read TGTGCCAGCAGTGACACAGCGGGATTCTACAATGAGCAGTTCTTC. As protein: CASSDTAGFYNEQFF.

The rearrangement links TRBV9 to TRBJ2-5, with D maybe TRBD1 (6 bases). Germline V gene data show CDR1 as SGDLS and CDR2 as YYNGEE. V lost 0 bases, J lost 4 bases, and 10 bases lay in between. CDR3 length: 14 residues. CDR3 bases: TGTGCCAGCAGCGTAGCGCTGACAGGAGAGACCCAGTACTTC. Translation: CASSVALTGETQYF.

This clone was observed once. The chain has TRBV25-1 and TRBJ2-7; TRBD1 matches 9 bases. Germline-derived CDR1 and CDR2 are MGHDK and SYGVNS. The CDR3 spans 16 residues. Unmatched junction bases numbered 12, after V lost 6 bases and J lost 3 bases. The DNA of the CDR3 is TGTGCCAGCAGATCCCTTCGGACAGGGGTACTCTACGAGCAGTACTTC. Translated, it gives CASRSLRTGVLYEQYF.

V and J are TRBV7-9 and TRBJ2-1, with 10 bases aligning to TRBD2. With 6 bases clipped from V and 6 bases from J, the junction kept 14 bases outside the gene matches. Germline V lookup: CDR1 SEHNR, CDR2 FQNEAQ (reference sequence). This CDR3 has 17 residues. In nucleotides, the CDR3 is TGTGCCAGCAGTTCTACCGGGACTAGCGCCAGGGGCAATGAGCAGTTCTTC. Its protein is CASSSTGTSARGNEQFF.

The V call is TRBV7-8, the J call TRBJ2-1; D gene uncertain. The CDR3 is 16 residues long. V lost 2 bases to trimming and J lost 0 bases, with 11 bases between them. Germline V CDR1 and CDR2: SGHVS, FQNEAQ. In DNA form, the CDR3 reads TGTGCCAGCAGCTTAAGGGATTTTCCCTCCTACAATGAGCAGTTCTTC. Amino acid sequence: CASSLRDFPSYNEQFF. Complete variable domain (other parts from reference TRBV7-8 and TRBJ2-1): GAGVSQSPRYKVAKRGQDVALRCDPISGHVSLFWYQQALGQGPEFLTYFQNEAQLDKSGLPSDRFFAERPEGSVSTLKIQRTQQEDSAVYLCASSLRDFPSYNEQFFGPGTRLTVL.

The chain links TRBV11-2 to TRBJ2-1, with D perhaps matching TRBD2 (6 bases). The CDR3 totals 15 residues. Between the trimmed V and J ends, which lost 0 bases and 5 bases, there was a span of 11 bases. In germline, CDR1 is SGHAT, CDR2 FQNNGV. The CDR3 sequence is CASSLDPGGDNEQFF. The CDR3, as DNA: TGTGCCAGCAGCTTAGATCCTGGAGGGGACAATGAGCAGTTCTTC.

This clone was picked up one time. V is TRBV5-8 and J is TRBJ2-1, with TRBD1 matching 8 bases. The CDR3 extends over 17 amino acids. J was trimmed by 1 base and V by 4 bases; bases with no gene match: 10. CDR1 is SGHTS and CDR2 is YDEGEE in the germline V gene. CDR3: CASSRSWTGKSYNEQFF. CDR3 DNA sequence: TGTGCCAGCAGCCGATCATGGACAGGGAAATCCTACAATGAGCAGTTCTTC.

This chain connects TRBV6-6 to TRBJ2-1; D may be TRBD2 (6 bases). V gave up 5 bases and J gave up 3 bases, with 8 bases separating them. This CDR3 comprises 13 residues. The germline gives CDR1 MNHNY, CDR2 SVGAGI (reference sequence). The CDR3 nucleotides read TGTGCCAGCAGTACGGGAGTCTACAATGAGCAGTTCTTC. This sequence encodes CASSTGVYNEQFF.

This sequence joins TRBV10-3 and TRBJ1-3; D not certain. Germline V gives CDR1 ENHRY, CDR2 SYGVKD. The CDR3 sequence is 14 residues long. V shed 6 bases and J shed 0 bases, with 9 bases lying between them. In nucleotides, the CDR3 is TGTGCCATCAGGGACCGCGGCTCTGGAAACACCATATATTTT. It yields the protein CAIRDRGSGNTIYF.

This sequence joins TRBV30 and TRBJ2-1, with TRBD2 matching 13 bases. Per germline, CDR1 GTSNPN and CDR2 SVGIG (reference sequence). V lost 4 bases to trimming and J lost 0 bases; unmatched junction nucleotides: 6. There are 17 residues in the CDR3. CDR3 coding DNA: TGTGCCTGGATACCGGGACTAGCGGGGAGCTCCTACAATGAGCAGTTCTTC. Its translation is CAWIPGLAGSSYNEQFF. The full variable domain, in which reference TRBV30 and TRBJ2-1 provide the parts outside the CDR3, is SQTIHQWPATLVQPVGSPLSLECTVEGTSNPNLYWYRQAAGRGLQLLFYSVGIGQISSEVPQNLSASRPQDRQFILSSKKLLLSDSGFYLCAWIPGLAGSSYNEQFFGPGTRLTVL.

This clone was detected a few times. The V gene is TRBV5-8, the J gene TRBJ2-7, with a weak D call TRBD2 (6 bases). This CDR3 is built from 14 residues. Germline assignment: CDR1 SGHTS and CDR2 YDEGEE. V was shortened by 2 bases and J by 1 base, with 10 bases between the two germline ends. The CDR3 sequence: CASSLRGVSYEQYF. Here the CDR3 DNA reads TGTGCCAGCAGCTTACGCGGGGTTTCCTACGAGCAGTACTTC. Using reference TRBV5-8 and TRBJ2-7 for the parts outside the CDR3, the full variable domain is EAGVTQSPTHLIKTRGQQATLRCSPISGHTSVYWYQQALGLGLQFLLWYDEGEERNRGNFPPRFSGRQFPNYSSELNVNALELEDSALYLCASSLRGVSYEQYFGPGTRLTVT.

Worth noting for this clone: This may stem from a read error, because a much larger clone lies one nucleotide away. Other DNA sequences of this sample code for an identical CDR3. This chain links TRBV7-3 with TRBJ2-1, with TRBD2 identical over 12 bases. The germline V gene encodes CDR1 SGHTA and CDR2 FQGTGA. The CDR3 runs to 15 residues. With 5 bases clipped from V and 5 bases from J, the junction kept 4 bases outside the gene matches. The CDR3 DNA reads TGTGCCAGCAGCGGGGGACTAGCGGGCCACAATGAGCAGTTCTTC. Its protein is CASSGGLAGHNEQFF.

The rearrangement links TRBV12-5 to TRBJ2-5; 11 positions agree with TRBD1. CDR3 length: 15 amino acids. CDR1 and CDR2 (germline): LGHNT, FRNRAP. J gave up 4 bases and V 4 bases, and 5 bases lay outside the gene matches. The CDR3 coding sequence is TGTGCTAGTGGTTCAATGGACAGGGGGCGAGAGACCCAGTACTTC. It is translated as CASGSMDRGRETQYF.

The rearrangement links TRBV6-4 to TRBJ1-2, with TRBD1 matching over 12 bases. The CDR3 has 15 amino acids. The V gene's germline CDR1 is MRHNA and CDR2 SNTAGT. V trimming: 6 bases; J trimming: 5 bases; junction bases outside the gene matches: 7. The chain's CDR3 is CASRNGTGGSYGYTF. CDR3 nucleotides: TGTGCCAGCAGGAACGGGACAGGGGGCTCATATGGCTACACCTTC.

The chain has TRBV19 and TRBJ1-4; D may be TRBD1 (5 bases). Per the germline V gene, CDR1 is LNHDA and CDR2 is SQIVND (reference sequence). This CDR3 has 17 residues. Trimming removed 3 bases from V and 7 bases from J, with 21 bases in between. As DNA, the CDR3 is TGTGCCAGTAGTATGGGCCTGGGGCCAGGGCTTGGTGAAAAACTGTTTTTT. It specifies CASSMGLGPGLGEKLFF.

The chain employs TRBV19 and TRBJ2-3; D may correspond to TRBD1 or TRBD2 (6 bases each). This CDR3 is 16 amino acids long. Germline V CDR1 and CDR2: LNHDA, SQIVND (reference sequence). Trimming took 6 bases from V and 2 from J, leaving 18 bases between them. The DNA of the CDR3 is TGTGCCAGTAGGTCTGGGGGGCTTTCCTTCACAGATACGCAGTATTTT. It specifies CASRSGGLSFTDTQYF.